This T cell receptor beta chain was sequenced in a study of cytomegalovirus exposure and HLA in healthy donors. Regarding this clone: Antigen specificity is unknown.

The CDR3 totals 15 residues. The germline V gene has CDR1 SGHTS and CDR2 YDEGEE. Deletions cut 5 bases from V and 4 bases from J, with 18 bases between. Generated by immunoSEQ multiplex PCR, the TCRdb table keeps only in-frame clones and is missing some. Of over 110,000 clones in the sample, around 87% were seen once. Separate from the approximately 600-subject first cohort was the approximately 120-subject validation cohort, to which the donors belonged. Broader study findings: Subsequent analysis showed first-cohort TCR clusters tending to co-occur in approximately 120 validation repertoires. The CMV antigen specificity of three CMV-associated chains was confirmed through in vitro analysis.

Material: PBMCs. The chain combines TRBV5-8 with TRBJ1-2, with D perhaps TRBD1 (5 bases). This TCR derives from a man aged 18 to 29 in good health and CMV-seropositive. The CDR3 reads CASRPPGGSAYGYTF. The DNA of the CDR3 is TGTGCCAGCAGACCCCCCGGGGGGTCCGCCTATGGCTACACCTTC.